Presented here are 26 T cell receptor beta chains from one specimen sequenced in a study of T cells in Graves' hyperthyroidism and ophthalmopathy. Researchers amplified the TCR beta CDR3 regions from RNA transcripts. First-round RT-PCR targeting the TCR CDR3 was performed with the HTBI primer set. TCRdb independently ran MiXCR on the multiplex PCR reads; one entry per CDR3 protein. The repertoire holds about 740,000 distinct CDR3 sequences, with approximately 14% as singletons. Sequencing was done on a sample of blood. Source of these receptors: a woman between 18 and 29 years old with Graves' hyperthyroidism.

Many counts were recorded for this clonotype. At one end the junction does not follow the germline gene, possibly because of a read error. The chain joins TRBV7-2 to TRBJ2-7; 13 bases map to TRBD2. This CDR3 contains 17 residues. The germline V gene has CDR1 SGHTA and CDR2 FQGNSA. CDR3 sequence: CASSLWTSGRGGYQQYF. For the CDR3, the DNA is TGTGCCAGCAGCTTGTGGACTAGCGGGAGAGGCGGCTACCAGCAGTACTTC.

The table lists this clonotype with many counts. V usage is TRBV7-9 and J usage is TRBJ1-1; D may be TRBD1 (5 bases). The germline V gene encodes CDR1 SEHNR and CDR2 FQNEAQ (reference sequence). The V and J ends lost 5 bases and 9 bases respectively, with 13 bases between them. The CDR3 runs to 12 residues. CDR3 region: CASSPAGGQAFF. In DNA, the CDR3 is TGTGCCAGCAGCCCAGCGGGGGGACAAGCTTTCTTT. Together with reference TRBV7-9 and TRBJ1-1, the CDR3 gives the full variable domain: DTGVSQNPRHKITKRGQNVTFRCDPISEHNRLYWYRQTLGQGPEFLTYFQNEAQLEKSRLLSDRFSAERPKGSFSTLEIQRTEQGDSAMYLCASSPAGGQAFFGQGTRLTVV.

In this sample, this clonotype turned up many times. For the CDR3, the DNA is TGTGCCAGCTCACCTGGAGGGAACAACTACGAGCAGTACTTC. Its protein is CASSPGGNNYEQYF. The gene calls are TRBV18 and TRBJ2-7, with D possibly matching TRBD2 (6 bases). Between the trimmed V and J ends, which lost 3 bases and 3 bases, there was a span of 12 bases. The CDR3 contains 14 residues. In germline, CDR1 is KGHSH, CDR2 LQKENI.

The chain recombines TRBV7-2 with TRBJ2-5; D remains ambiguous. CDR1 and CDR2 (germline): SGHTA, FQGNSA. This CDR3 is built from 12 residues. V lost 0 bases, J lost 9 bases, and 8 bases lay in between. The CDR3 DNA follows: TGTGCCAGCAGCTTAGCCCCCACGGCCCAGTACTTC. Translating gives CASSLAPTAQYF.

The chain carries TRBV18 and TRBJ2-3; 10 positions match TRBD2. The germline CDR1 and CDR2 sequences are KGHSH and LQKENI. With 3 bases clipped from V and 3 bases from J, the junction kept 21 bases outside the gene matches. The CDR3 is made up of 21 amino acids. CDR3 residues: CASSPAGSDVASGSTTDTQYF. The CDR3 region has the DNA TGTGCCAGCTCACCCGCTGGATCAGACGTAGCTAGCGGGAGTACAACAGATACGCAGTATTTT.

There are many counts of this clonotype. The genes are TRBV14 and TRBJ1-1; D is ambiguous. This CDR3 spans 14 amino acids. Between the trimmed V and J ends, which lost 4 bases and 1 base, there was a span of 10 bases. Per the germline V gene, CDR1 is SGHDN and CDR2 is FVKESK. The CDR3 DNA reads as TGTGCCAGCAGCCGTATGCTCTCGAACACTGAAGCTTTCTTT. Its protein product is CASSRMLSNTEAFF.

This chain joins TRBV6-1 and TRBJ1-1, with D tentatively TRBD1 (6 bases). Trimming shortened V by 5 bases and J by 0 bases, and 22 bases separated the two germline ends. The germline V gene has CDR1 MNHNS and CDR2 SASEGT. This CDR3 has 18 residues. Here the CDR3 DNA reads TGTGCCAGCAGTTATCTATCTCCCGGACAGCCTATGAACACTGAAGCTTTCTTT. It codes for CASSYLSPGQPMNTEAFF.

The chain carries TRBV6-5 and TRBJ2-7; 9 positions match TRBD1. V dropped 2 bases and J dropped 6; count of bases not matched to a gene: 11. The CDR3 runs to 16 residues. Germline loops: CDR1 MNHEY, CDR2 SVGAGI. As DNA, the CDR3 is TGTGCCAGCAGTTACACCGGGACAGGGACCCTCCGCGAGCAGTACTTC. Translating gives CASSYTGTGTLREQYF.

This clonotype occurred many times. J is TRBJ2-3 and V is TRBV7-3, with D uncertain. CDR1 and CDR2 from the germline V gene are SGHTA and FQGTGA. Trimming left V 3 bases short and J 4 bases short, with 14 bases between. There are 15 residues in the CDR3. CDR3 sequence: CASSLGISPADTQYF. The CDR3 region has the DNA TGTGCCAGCAGCTTGGGGATCTCCCCGGCAGATACGCAGTATTTT.

The chain links TRBV7-3 to TRBJ2-1, with 7 bases that match TRBD2. Germline CDR1 is SGHTA and CDR2 is FQGTGA. The CDR3 extends over 16 amino acids. J lost 6 bases, V lost 1 base, and 9 bases had no gene match. The CDR3 DNA reads TGTGCCAGCAGCTTAAGGGGCGGGAGACCTTTCAATGAGCAGTTCTTC. Protein product: CASSLRGGRPFNEQFF. Using reference TRBV7-3 and TRBJ2-1 for the parts outside the CDR3, the full variable domain is GAGVSQTPSNKVTEKGKYVELRCDPISGHTALYWYRQSLGQGPEFLIYFQGTGAADDSGLPNDRFFAVRPEGSVSTLKIQRTERGDSAVYLCASSLRGGRPFNEQFFGPGTRLTVL.

This clonotype was detected many times. V usage is TRBV20-1 and J usage is TRBJ2-5; 7 bases fit TRBD1. The germline V gene encodes CDR1 DFQATT and CDR2 SNEGSKA (reference sequence). The CDR3 has 15 amino acids. The trim removed 5 bases at V and 5 bases at J, leaving 14 bases unmatched. CDR3 sequence reads: CSAASRQGSRETQYF. The CDR3 DNA reads as TGCAGTGCTGCCTCAAGACAGGGAAGTCGCGAGACCCAGTACTTC.

This clonotype has only a few counts. Possible read error: a much larger clone is one base away. The chain has TRBV11-2 and TRBJ1-1; 7 nucleotides match TRBD1. The CDR3 contains 13 residues. Per germline, CDR1 SGHAT and CDR2 FQNNGV. The CDR3 here is CASSSDRNTEDFF. CDR3 sequence (DNA): TGTGCCAGCAGCTCGGACAGGAACACTGAAGATTTCTTT.

This clonotype showed up many times. This rearrangement joins TRBV11-2 to TRBJ2-1, with unresolved D. With 3 bases removed from V and 8 bases from J, the gap between germline ends came to 5 bases. Germline CDR1 is SGHAT and CDR2 is FQNNGV. This CDR3 is built from 11 residues. The CDR3 reads CASSFHDEQFF. The CDR3 nucleotides read TGTGCCAGCAGCTTTCATGATGAGCAGTTCTTC.

This clonotype was seen repeatedly, ten times or more. This rearrangement joins TRBV7-6 to TRBJ2-1; a weak D match, TRBD1 (5 bases). In germline, CDR1 is SGHVS, CDR2 FNYEAQ. Deletions cut 1 base from V and 5 bases from J, with 21 bases between. This CDR3 is built from 18 residues. CDR3: CASSLVTPLGPRNNEQFF. The CDR3 DNA sequence: TGTGCCAGCAGCTTAGTAACCCCCCTGGGGCCTCGCAACAATGAGCAGTTCTTC. The variable domain in full, with the rest retrieved from reference TRBV7-6 and TRBJ2-1, is GAGVSQSPRYKVTKRGQDVALRCDPISGHVSLYWYRQALGQGPEFLTYFNYEAQQDKSGLPNDRFSAERPEGSISTLTIQRTEQRDSAMYRCASSLVTPLGPRNNEQFFGPGTRLTVL.

This clonotype has just one count. In nucleotides, the CDR3 is TGTGCCAGCAGCCACAGGTGCAATCAGCCCCAGCATTTT. Its protein is CASSHRCNQPQHF. The chain has TRBV3-1 and TRBJ1-5, with unresolved D. The germline V and J ends were trimmed by 3 bases and 2 bases, with 5 bases remaining between them. CDR1 is LGHDT and CDR2 is YNNKEL in the germline V gene (reference sequence). The CDR3 runs to 13 residues. Variable domain in full (rest from reference TRBV3-1 and TRBJ1-5): DTAVSQTPKYLVTQMGNDKSIKCEQNLGHDTMYWYKQDSKKFLKIMFSYNNKELIINETVPNRFSPKSPDKAHLNLHINSLELGDSAVYFCASSHRCNQPQHFGDGTRLSIL.

This clonotype showed up many times. The chain combines TRBV2 with TRBJ2-7; no clear D gene. V lost 3 bases to trimming and J lost 3 bases, with 9 bases between them. This CDR3 has 13 amino acids. Germline values: CDR1 SNHLY, CDR2 FYNNEI. In DNA, the CDR3 is TGTGCCAGCAGTGACGATTTTATCTACGAGCAGTACTTC. Protein product: CASSDDFIYEQYF.

This clonotype was detected a few times. The CDR3 spells CASSPDRTRYEQYF. The CDR3 DNA reads as TGTGCCAGCAGTCCCGACAGGACCCGATACGAGCAGTACTTC. The gene calls are TRBV27 and TRBJ2-7; TRBD1 might be the D (6 bases). The CDR3 totals 14 residues. Per germline, CDR1 MNHEY and CDR2 SMNVEV (reference sequence). The V gene lost 5 bases and the J gene lost 4 bases, with 15 bases spanning the gap.

This clonotype was seen at least ten times. The rearrangement links TRBV30 to TRBJ2-6; D remains ambiguous. CDR1 GTSNPN and CDR2 SVGIG come from the germline V gene (reference sequence). CDR3 size: 13 residues. The germline V and J ends were trimmed by 4 bases and 2 bases, with 6 bases remaining between them. The CDR3: CAWIRAGANVLTF. CDR3 coding DNA: TGTGCCTGGATTCGCGCTGGGGCCAACGTCCTGACTTTC. The whole variable domain, remainder taken from reference TRBV30 and TRBJ2-6, is SQTIHQWPATLVQPVGSPLSLECTVEGTSNPNLYWYRQAAGRGLQLLFYSVGIGQISSEVPQNLSASRPQDRQFILSSKKLLLSDSGFYLCAWIRAGANVLTFGAGSRLTVL.

The rearrangement joins TRBV4-2 to TRBJ2-2, with 9 bases lining up with TRBD2. The CDR3 sequence is 16 residues long. Per germline, CDR1 LGHNA and CDR2 YNFKEQ. V lost 1 base to trimming and J lost 4 bases; unmatched junction nucleotides: 4. The CDR3 is CASSQVAGGITGELFF. CDR3 nucleotide sequence: TGTGCCAGCAGCCAAGTGGCGGGAGGGATCACCGGGGAGCTGTTTTTT.

The chain is built from TRBV6-1 and TRBJ1-2; D gene ambiguous. There are 13 residues in the CDR3. The germline V gene has CDR1 MNHNS and CDR2 SASEGT. Trimming removed 6 bases at V and 4 bases at J, with 12 bases between. The CDR3 is CASSPAPRYGYTF. The CDR3 DNA is TGTGCCAGCAGCCCCGCTCCGCGCTATGGCTACACCTTC.

The chain is built from TRBV7-2 and TRBJ2-6, with D possibly matching TRBD1 (5 bases). The V and J ends lost 6 bases and 0 bases respectively, with 24 bases between them. The germline gives CDR1 SGHTA, CDR2 FQGNSA. CDR3 size: 20 residues. The DNA of the CDR3 is TGTGCCAGCAGTTCCGGACACGCGTATAGATTCAGCTCTGGGGCCAACGTCCTGACTTTC. It yields the protein CASSSGHAYRFSSGANVLTF.

The chain carries TRBV27 and TRBJ1-4; D is perhaps TRBD1 (5 bases). Trimming took 3 bases from V and 4 from J, leaving 12 bases between them. CDR3 length equals 15 residues. Germline V lookup: CDR1 MNHEY, CDR2 SMNVEV (reference sequence). The CDR3: CASSFIGRVNEKLFF. The CDR3 DNA sequence: TGTGCCAGCAGTTTTATCGGCAGGGTTAATGAAAAACTGTTTTTT.

This clonotype was counted many times. V usage is TRBV20-1 and J usage is TRBJ2-1; 13 nucleotides agree with TRBD2. The CDR3 totals 15 residues. CDR1 is DFQATT, CDR2 SNEGSKA, per germline (reference sequence). Trimming at V came to 5 bases and at J to 9 bases, leaving 10 bases not matched to a gene. The CDR3: CSAGLAGVMFGEQFF. CDR3 nucleotide sequence: TGCAGTGCTGGACTAGCGGGAGTGATGTTTGGTGAGCAGTTCTTC.

The sample holds a few counts of this clonotype. The V gene is TRBV9, the J gene TRBJ2-1, with TRBD2 matching 9 bases. This CDR3 has 15 amino acids. Germline-derived CDR1 and CDR2 are SGDLS and YYNGEE. V shed 2 bases, J shed 10 bases, and the junction held 10 bases outside the gene matches. Here the CDR3 reads CASSVSSGGGREQFF. CDR3 in DNA: TGTGCCAGCAGCGTTAGTAGCGGGGGCGGGCGAGAGCAGTTCTTC.

A single count supports this clonotype. This may be a read error: a much more frequent sequence differs by one nucleotide. The rearrangement joins TRBV24-1 to TRBJ2-5; 9 bases fit TRBD1. Germline V CDR1 and CDR2: KGHDR, SFDVKD. This CDR3 is built from 16 residues. V trimming: 0 bases; J trimming: 4 bases; junction bases outside the gene matches: 5. CDR3 in DNA: TGTGCCACCAGTGATTTGAGGACAGGGGAGGGAGAGACCCAGTACTTC. Its translation is CATSDLRTGEGETQYF.

This clonotype was seen ten or more times. This chain links TRBV11-2 with TRBJ2-3, with 8 positions matching TRBD1. Germline V gene data show CDR1 as SGHAT and CDR2 as FQNNGV. The CDR3 covers 15 residues. The J segment lost 2 bases and the V segment lost 5 bases, leaving 6 bases of the junction unmatched. The CDR3 loop reads CASSPRTGPTDTQYF. The CDR3 nucleotides read TGTGCCAGCAGCCCGAGGACAGGGCCCACAGATACGCAGTATTTT. The full variable domain, rest sourced from reference TRBV11-2 and TRBJ2-3, is EAGVAQSPRYKIIEKRQSVAFWCNPISGHATLYWYQQILGQGPKLLIQFQNNGVVDDSQLPKDRFSAERLKGVDSTLKIQPAKLEDSAVYLCASSPRTGPTDTQYFGPGTRLTVL.